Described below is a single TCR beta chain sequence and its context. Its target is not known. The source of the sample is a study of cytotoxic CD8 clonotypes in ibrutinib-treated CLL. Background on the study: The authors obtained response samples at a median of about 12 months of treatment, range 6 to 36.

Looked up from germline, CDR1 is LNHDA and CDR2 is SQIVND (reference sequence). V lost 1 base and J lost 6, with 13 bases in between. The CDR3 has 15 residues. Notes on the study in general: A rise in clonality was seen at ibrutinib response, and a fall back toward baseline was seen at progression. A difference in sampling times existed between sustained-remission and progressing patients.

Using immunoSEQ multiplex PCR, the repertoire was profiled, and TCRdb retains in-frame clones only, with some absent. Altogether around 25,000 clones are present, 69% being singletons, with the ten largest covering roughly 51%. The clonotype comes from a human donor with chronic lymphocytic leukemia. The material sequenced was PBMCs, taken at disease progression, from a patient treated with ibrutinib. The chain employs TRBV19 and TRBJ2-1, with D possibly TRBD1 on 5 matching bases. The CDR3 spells CASSIGPGQGNEQFF. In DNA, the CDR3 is TGTGCCAGTAGTATAGGACCAGGGCAGGGCAATGAGCAGTTCTTC.